Given below is one T cell receptor (beta chain) in context. This entry is derived from a study of shared T cell receptors in the human thymus. Clones were sequenced by immunoSEQ multiplex PCR, and TCRdb holds only the in-frame ones, with some missing. In the table there are more than 550,000 clones, around 85% of which are singletons. CDR3 length equals 17 residues. V shed 0 bases, J shed 4 bases, and the junction held 9 bases outside the gene matches. Germline CDR1 MGHRA, CDR2 YSYEKL. A further study also used this sample, focusing on human thymus T cells.

Sequenced material: thymocytes. The chain recombines TRBV4-1 with TRBJ1-2; 9 bases line up with TRBD1. The source of this sequence is a girl less than two years old with a congenital heart defect. CDR3 amino acids: CASSQDFGDRALYGYTF. The CDR3 nucleotides are TGCGCCAGCAGCCAAGATTTCGGGGACAGGGCCCTCTATGGCTACACCTTC.